Included here is one T cell receptor (beta chain) sequence, with context. Germline is not matched at one junction end, which may reflect a read error. This specimen comes from a study of tumor-infiltrating lymphocytes in primary liver carcinoma. Total RNA (approximately 500 ng) served as template for TCR beta cDNA synthesis primed by a constant-region primer. A slightly modified ARM-PCR protocol with three nested multiplex PCR rounds produced these TCR beta libraries. Amplification in the first two PCR rounds was performed using TRBV1-TRBV30 forward primers and a C-beta reverse primer for 10 cycles each. TCRdb re-analysed the multiplex PCR reads in MiXCR, keeping a single row per CDR3 protein. The sample contains roughly 50,000 distinct CDR3 sequences, over 65% of which appear only once. The CDR3 is 18 amino acids. The tissue used was unsorted bulk material of about 19-33 mg. RNA and DNA were co-extracted from it with the AllPrep DNA/RNA mini kit.

The TCR sequence derives from a man between 40 and 49 years old with primary liver carcinoma and hepatitis B virus infection. The sequencing input was liver tumor tissue from sampling region 2. Specified subset: tumor region T2, inferior pole. The V gene is TRBV12-3 or TRBV12-4, the J gene TRBJ2-6; 7 nucleotides agree with TRBD1. CDR3: CASSLGGGANSGVNVPTF. CDR3 DNA sequence: TGTGCCAGCAGTTTAGGAGGGGGCGCGAACTCTGGGGTCAACGTCCCGACTTTC.